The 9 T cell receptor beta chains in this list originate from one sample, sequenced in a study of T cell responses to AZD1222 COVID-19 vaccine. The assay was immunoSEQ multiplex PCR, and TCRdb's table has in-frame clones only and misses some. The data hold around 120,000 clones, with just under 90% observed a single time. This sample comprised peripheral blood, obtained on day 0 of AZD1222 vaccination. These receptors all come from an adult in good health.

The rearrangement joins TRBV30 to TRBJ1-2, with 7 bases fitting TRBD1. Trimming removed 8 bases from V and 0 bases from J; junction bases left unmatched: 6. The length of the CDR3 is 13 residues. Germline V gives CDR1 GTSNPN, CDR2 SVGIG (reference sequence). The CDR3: CAGNRGANYGYTF. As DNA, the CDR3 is TGTGCCGGAAACAGGGGAGCTAACTATGGCTACACCTTC.

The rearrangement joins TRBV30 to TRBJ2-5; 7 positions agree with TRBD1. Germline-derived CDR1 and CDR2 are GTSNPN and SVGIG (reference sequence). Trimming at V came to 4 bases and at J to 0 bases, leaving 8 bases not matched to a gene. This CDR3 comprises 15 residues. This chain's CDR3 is CAWTPGQSYQETQYF. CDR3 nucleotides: TGTGCCTGGACACCGGGACAGTCCTACCAAGAGACCCAGTACTTC.

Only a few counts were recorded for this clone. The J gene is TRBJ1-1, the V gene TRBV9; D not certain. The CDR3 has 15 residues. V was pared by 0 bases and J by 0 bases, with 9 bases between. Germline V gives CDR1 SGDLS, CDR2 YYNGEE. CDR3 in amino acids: CASSVATQMNTEAFF. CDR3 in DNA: TGTGCCAGCAGCGTAGCTACACAGATGAACACTGAAGCTTTCTTT.

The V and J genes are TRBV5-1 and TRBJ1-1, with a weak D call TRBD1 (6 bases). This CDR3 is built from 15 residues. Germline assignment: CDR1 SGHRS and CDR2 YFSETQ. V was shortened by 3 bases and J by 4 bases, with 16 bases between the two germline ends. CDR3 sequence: CASSSNDRFGTEAFF. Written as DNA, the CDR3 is TGCGCCAGCAGCTCGAACGACAGGTTCGGCACTGAAGCTTTCTTT.

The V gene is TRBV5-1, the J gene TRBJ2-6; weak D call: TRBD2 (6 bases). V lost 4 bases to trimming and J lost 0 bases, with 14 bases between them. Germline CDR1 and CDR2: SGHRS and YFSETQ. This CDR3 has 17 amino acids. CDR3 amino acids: CASSLPGLNSGANVLTF. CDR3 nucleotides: TGCGCCAGCAGCCTACCGGGACTCAACTCTGGGGCCAACGTCCTGACTTTC.

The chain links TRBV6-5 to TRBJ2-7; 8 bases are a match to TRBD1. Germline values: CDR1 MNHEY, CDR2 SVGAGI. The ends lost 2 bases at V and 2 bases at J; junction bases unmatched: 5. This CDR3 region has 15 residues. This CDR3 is CASSYTGTGPYEQYF. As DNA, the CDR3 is TGTGCCAGCAGTTACACCGGGACAGGTCCCTACGAGCAGTACTTC.

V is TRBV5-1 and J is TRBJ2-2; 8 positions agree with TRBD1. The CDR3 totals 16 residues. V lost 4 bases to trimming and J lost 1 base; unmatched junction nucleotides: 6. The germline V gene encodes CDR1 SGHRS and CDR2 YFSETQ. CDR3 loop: CASSGLDRGNTGELFF. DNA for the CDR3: TGCGCCAGCAGCGGCCTCGACAGGGGGAACACCGGGGAGCTGTTTTTT.

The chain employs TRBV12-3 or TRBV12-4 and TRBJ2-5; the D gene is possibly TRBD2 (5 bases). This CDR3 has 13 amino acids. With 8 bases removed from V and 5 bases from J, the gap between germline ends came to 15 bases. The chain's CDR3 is CASGLSSSETQYF. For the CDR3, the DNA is TGTGCCAGCGGGCTGTCTAGCTCGGAGACCCAGTACTTC.

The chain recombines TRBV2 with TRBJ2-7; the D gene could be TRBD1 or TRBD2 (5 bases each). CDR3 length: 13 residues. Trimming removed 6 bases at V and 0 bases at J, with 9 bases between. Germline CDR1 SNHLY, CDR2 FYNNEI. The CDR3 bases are TGTGCCAGCAGGGGGACGGCCTCCTACGAGCAGTACTTC. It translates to CASRGTASYEQYF.